This TCR beta chain originates from a study of breast tumors, draining lymph nodes, adjacent tissues. Breast cancer patients provided tissue from their axillary draining lymph nodes. Via MiXCR, TCRdb re-called the multiplex PCR reads, giving one row per CDR3 protein. The data show under 150,000 distinct CDR3 sequences, with approximately 22% seen just once and 2% to 2.5% held by the top ten. As to this clonotype: This clone may be a read error of a much larger clone one base away.

The sample consisted of axillary lymph node tissue. This TCR was recovered from a female donor with breast cancer. Some clones in this sample may be carry-over from other donors' samples.

The CDR3 loop reads CSARSGRGALRYGYTF. CDR3 bases: TGCAGTGCTCGGAGCGGCAGGGGCGCCCTTCGCTATGGCTACACCTTC. The chain couples TRBV20-1 to TRBJ1-2, with D tentatively TRBD1 (6 bases). The ends were cut back, 5 bases at V and 4 bases at J, with 23 bases in the middle. Germline assignment: CDR1 DFQATT and CDR2 SNEGSKA (reference sequence). The CDR3 has 16 residues.